The source of this T cell receptor beta chain is a study of blood T cell repertoires in COVID-19. Background on the study: COVID-19 samples, acute and convalescent, were from the United States, Italy and Spain.

In the original analysis: Reference gene primer amplification yielded estimated nucleated cell counts. Data came from immunoSEQ multiplex PCR; TCRdb stores just in-frame clones and leaves some out. The V and J calls and the clone size are those of that table, but D and trimming were determined from the DNA. The sample lists approximately 280,000 clones, 70% to 90% occurring once. The J segment lost 7 bases and the V segment lost 6 bases, leaving 18 bases of the junction unmatched. Germline CDR1 LNHDA, CDR2 SQIVND (reference sequence). This CDR3 is 18 amino acids long. This clone was observed a few times.

The source is a woman in her sixties with acute or convalescent COVID-19. The J gene is TRBJ2-1, the V gene TRBV19; 10 bases agree with TRBD2. The sequencing sample was made of peripheral blood. The chain's CDR3 is CASSLFYSRTSGRNEQFF. The CDR3 region has the DNA TGTGCCAGTAGCCTTTTCTATTCGCGGACTAGCGGTAGGAATGAGCAGTTCTTC.